The 19 T cell receptor beta chains given below trace back to one sample, sequenced in a study of control samples from healthy donors and cancer patients. TCRdb keeps only in-frame clones here, not all; method: immunoSEQ multiplex PCR. The sample consists of 100,000 to 150,000 clones, about nine tenths of them appearing once. The sample taken for sequencing was blood. The receptors derive from a man between 18 and 29 years old in good health.

V and J are TRBV19 and TRBJ1-6; D is undetermined. Germline V gene lookup returns CDR1 LNHDA and CDR2 SQIVND (reference sequence). V lost 3 bases, J lost 7 bases, and 10 bases lay in between. This CDR3 has 14 residues. CDR3: CASSISLFNSPLHF. The CDR3 region has the DNA TGTGCCAGTAGTATCTCCCTCTTCAATTCACCCCTCCACTTT.

The rearrangement links TRBV6-5 to TRBJ2-7; 10 nucleotides agree with TRBD1. Trimming cost V 10 bases and J 6 bases; bases outside gene matches: 6. Per the germline V gene, CDR1 is MNHEY and CDR2 is SVGAGI. This CDR3 spans 12 amino acids. The CDR3 is CANRGQGTEQYF. The CDR3 region has the DNA TGTGCCAACAGGGGACAGGGGACCGAGCAGTACTTC.

The chain carries TRBV28 and TRBJ1-2, with D perhaps matching TRBD1 (5 bases). The ends were cut back, 3 bases at V and 0 bases at J, with 8 bases in the middle. The CDR3 is 14 residues long. The germline gives CDR1 MDHEN, CDR2 SYDVKM. CDR3 residues: CASSFTTANYGYTF. CDR3 nucleotides: TGTGCCAGCAGTTTTACGACAGCTAACTATGGCTACACCTTC.

The genes are TRBV30 and TRBJ2-7, with 8 positions matching TRBD1. J gave up 3 bases and V 5 bases, and 6 bases lay outside the gene matches. The CDR3 runs 13 residues. Per the germline V gene, CDR1 is GTSNPN and CDR2 is SVGIG (reference sequence). The CDR3 sequence: CAWAGGAYYEQYF. Written as DNA, the CDR3 is TGTGCCTGGGCAGGGGGCGCCTACTACGAGCAGTACTTC.

The chain combines TRBV7-9 with TRBJ2-1; perhaps TRBD1 as D (5 bases). CDR3 length: 16 amino acids. Between the trimmed V and J ends, which lost 4 bases and 4 bases, there was a span of 17 bases. CDR1 is SEHNR, CDR2 FQNEAQ, per germline (reference sequence). The CDR3 loop reads CASSYWSKGIYNEQFF. The CDR3 DNA follows: TGTGCCAGCAGCTACTGGTCAAAGGGGATTTACAATGAGCAGTTCTTC.

The genes are TRBV5-1 and TRBJ1-2; TRBD1 matches 7 bases. The CDR3 sequence is 13 residues long. Germline assignment: CDR1 SGHRS and CDR2 YFSETQ. Trimming removed 6 bases from V and 3 bases from J; junction bases left unmatched: 5. The CDR3 loop is CASTGQDYYGYTF. Written as DNA, the CDR3 is TGCGCCAGCACCGGACAGGATTACTATGGCTACACCTTC. Filled out from reference TRBV5-1 and TRBJ1-2, the complete variable domain reads KAGVTQTPRYLIKTRGQQVTLSCSPISGHRSVSWYQQTPGQGLQFLFEYFSETQRNKGNFPGRFSGRQFSNSRSEMNVSTLELGDSALYLCASTGQDYYGYTFGSGTRLTVV.

The rearrangement uses TRBV7-3 and TRBJ2-5, with 10 bases lining up with TRBD2. V lost 3 bases and J lost 5; bases outside the gene matches: 6. The CDR3 is made up of 15 amino acids. Per the germline V gene, CDR1 is SGHTA and CDR2 is FQGTGA. The CDR3 bases are TGTGCCAGCAGCTTCGTAGCGGGGGGCGTCGAGACCCAGTACTTC. It yields the protein CASSFVAGGVETQYF.

The chain is built from TRBV19 and TRBJ1-2; TRBD1 might be the D (5 bases). CDR3 length: 14 amino acids. Trimming removed 4 bases from V and 5 bases from J, with 14 bases in between. CDR1 is LNHDA and CDR2 is SQIVND in the germline V gene (reference sequence). The chain's CDR3 is CASSSGEGRYGYTF. The CDR3 nucleotides read TGTGCCAGTAGTAGTGGGGAGGGGAGGTATGGCTACACCTTC.

The chain couples TRBV18 to TRBJ1-2; 7 bases match TRBD1. Losses at the gene ends were 3 bases for V and 4 bases for J; bases not matched to a gene: 8. CDR3 length: 15 residues. Germline V gives CDR1 KGHSH, CDR2 LQKENI. The CDR3 DNA follows: TGTGCCAGCTCACCGACAGGGCCCGAACTCTATGGCTACACCTTC. This sequence encodes CASSPTGPELYGYTF.

V is TRBV5-1 and J is TRBJ2-2, with a weak D call TRBD1 (6 bases). V was cut by 4 bases and J by 1 base, with 11 bases left in between. Germline V CDR1 and CDR2: SGHRS, YFSETQ. This CDR3 comprises 15 residues. CDR3: CASSPWGQNTGELFF. The CDR3 DNA sequence: TGCGCCAGCAGCCCGTGGGGGCAGAACACCGGGGAGCTGTTTTTT.

The CDR3, as DNA: TGTGCCAGCAGGTTCTCGGGGGGGCCTCTGCGAGATACGCAGTATTTT. Translation gives CASRFSGGPLRDTQYF. This sequence joins TRBV2 and TRBJ2-3; TRBD2 agrees at 8 bases. Losses at the gene ends were 6 bases for V and 5 bases for J; bases not matched to a gene: 13. Germline V lookup: CDR1 SNHLY, CDR2 FYNNEI. This CDR3 spans 16 amino acids.

The chain links TRBV7-2 to TRBJ1-1; 8 nucleotides agree with TRBD1. Germline V CDR1 and CDR2: SGHTA, FQGNSA. The CDR3 has 16 amino acids. Germline trimming cut 2 bases from V and 4 bases from J; bases unmatched to any gene: 9. The CDR3 here is CASSLPGRGRVTEAFF. DNA of the CDR3: TGTGCCAGCAGCTTACCGGGCAGGGGGCGGGTCACTGAAGCTTTCTTT.

The V and J genes are TRBV9 and TRBJ2-6, with a tentative D call TRBD1 (6 bases). The CDR3 covers 17 residues. Looked up from germline, CDR1 is SGDLS and CDR2 is YYNGEE. The V and J ends lost 4 bases and 2 bases respectively, with 16 bases between them. This CDR3 reads CASSTRTADTGANVLTF. Written as DNA, the CDR3 is TGTGCCAGCAGCACCCGGACAGCGGACACTGGGGCCAACGTCCTGACTTTC.

Concerning this clone: Just one base apart from a much larger clone, this may be a read error. The rearrangement uses TRBV2 and TRBJ2-6; the D is unclear. The ends were cut back, 3 bases at V and 0 bases at J, with 3 bases in the middle. The length of the CDR3 is 14 residues. Germline V gene sequence: CDR1 SNHLY, CDR2 FYNNEI. The DNA for the CDR3 is TGTGCCAGCAGTGAGAGCTCTGGGGCCAACGTCCTGACTTTC. As protein: CASSESSGANVLTF.

The V call is TRBV7-2, the J call TRBJ2-1; D possibly corresponds to TRBD2 (7 bases). Germline values: CDR1 SGHTA, CDR2 FQGNSA. Between the trimmed V and J ends, which lost 0 bases and 6 bases, there was a span of 9 bases. The CDR3 runs 14 residues. The DNA of the CDR3 is TGTGCCAGCAGCTTAGCGGGGGGGCTCAATGAGCAGTTCTTC. Translation: CASSLAGGLNEQFF.

V is TRBV2 and J is TRBJ1-6, with D hard to call. This CDR3 has 11 residues. Germline values: CDR1 SNHLY, CDR2 FYNNEI. The V end was cut by 3 bases, the J end by 13 bases, with 7 bases between. The CDR3 spells CASSEAPPLHF. For the CDR3, the DNA is TGTGCCAGCAGTGAGGCGCCCCCCCTCCACTTT.

The chain employs TRBV2 and TRBJ1-6; D is ambiguous. Germline CDR1 and CDR2: SNHLY and FYNNEI. The CDR3 totals 14 residues. V gave up 3 bases and J gave up 7 bases, with 10 bases separating them. The DNA of the CDR3 is TGTGCCAGCAGTGATCTAGGGAGGAATTCACCCCTCCACTTT. Encoded protein: CASSDLGRNSPLHF.

The V and J genes are TRBV5-4 and TRBJ2-5; D perhaps matches TRBD2 (5 bases). Germline CDR1 is SGHNT and CDR2 is YYREEE (reference sequence). The CDR3 is made up of 14 amino acids. V lost 4 bases and J lost 5, with 15 bases in between. The chain's CDR3 is CASSRRTGEETQYF. The DNA of the CDR3 is TGTGCCAGCAGCCGCCGGACCGGGGAGGAGACCCAGTACTTC. Full variable domain (rest looked up from reference TRBV5-4 and TRBJ2-5): ETGVTQSPTHLIKTRGQQVTLRCSSQSGHNTVSWYQQALGQGPQFIFQYYREEENGRGNFPPRFSGLQFPNYSSELNVNALELDDSALYLCASSRRTGEETQYFGPGTRLLVL.

This clone showed up just once. The chain links TRBV18 to TRBJ1-6; no clear D gene. V shed 3 bases and J shed 6 bases, with 18 bases lying between them. Germline lookup yields CDR1 KGHSH and CDR2 LQKENI. The CDR3 covers 17 residues. CDR3 in DNA: TGTGCCAGCTCACCTTATCTGGGGAGGTCACGTAATTCACCCCTCCACTTT. Residues: CASSPYLGRSRNSPLHF.